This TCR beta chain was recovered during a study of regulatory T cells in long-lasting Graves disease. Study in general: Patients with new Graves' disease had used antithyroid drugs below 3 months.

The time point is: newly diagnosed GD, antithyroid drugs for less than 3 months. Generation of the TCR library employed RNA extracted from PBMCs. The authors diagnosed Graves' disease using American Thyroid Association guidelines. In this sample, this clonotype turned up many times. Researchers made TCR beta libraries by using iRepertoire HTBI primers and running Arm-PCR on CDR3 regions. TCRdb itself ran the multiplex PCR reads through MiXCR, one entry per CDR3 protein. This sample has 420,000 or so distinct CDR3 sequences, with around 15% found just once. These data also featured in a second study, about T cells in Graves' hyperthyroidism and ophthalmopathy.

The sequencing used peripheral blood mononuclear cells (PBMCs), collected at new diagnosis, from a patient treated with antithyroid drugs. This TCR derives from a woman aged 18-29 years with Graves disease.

The CDR3 here is CSAPPPQGRVNQPQHF. The CDR3 DNA reads as TGCAGTGCCCCACCCCCGCAAGGGAGGGTCAATCAGCCCCAGCATTTT. The chain combines TRBV20-1 with TRBJ1-5; D call uncertain. V lost 6 bases and J 3 bases, leaving 21 bases between the germline ends. Germline CDR1 DFQATT, CDR2 SNEGSKA (reference sequence). The CDR3 is 16 residues long.